This T cell receptor beta chain was identified during a study of shared clonotypes between healthy human individuals. For every subset, genomic DNA was evenly distributed across several immunoSEQ plates. Some clones are missing from TCRdb's copy, which holds only in-frame ones; the method was immunoSEQ multiplex PCR. The table lists about 100,000 clones, around 71% of them singletons. CD8 memory comprised CD45RO+ plus CCR7-negative CD45RA+ TemRA cells. Concerning this clone: Its specificity is unknown.

From germline, CDR1 is MNHEY and CDR2 SMNVEV (reference sequence). The CDR3 covers 16 residues. Trimming cost V 4 bases and J 4 bases; bases outside gene matches: 11. Study-wide points: It was observed that about 5% of naive CD4 clonotypes were shared across a handful of donors.

Sample: memory CD8+ T cells sorted from blood. The subset was: CD45RO+ cells pooled with CCR7-negative TemRA cells. The chain recombines TRBV27 with TRBJ2-5; 8 bases fit TRBD2. The receptor's source is a woman in her twenties or thirties in good health. This CDR3 reads CASSSFWTSSLETQYF. The CDR3 nucleotides are TGTGCCAGCAGTTCTTTTTGGACTAGCTCTCTAGAGACCCAGTACTTC.